The next 10 T cell receptor beta chains were all read from a single sample in a study of post-analysis software for immune sequencing data. Study-level points and caveats: A few TRBV segments appeared more often in patients than in controls, and TRBV5-6, TRBV5-1 and TRBV20-1 were among these.

Their recognized antigens are unknown. Unique molecular identifiers tagged the TCR beta cDNA libraries. MiXCR, applied by TCRdb to the PCR reads, yields one record per CDR3 protein. Of 150,000 to 200,000 distinct CDR3 sequences in the sample, around 28% were seen once. Sequencing used blood. Every receptor here comes from a girl aged 10-17 years with multiple sclerosis.

The rearrangement uses TRBV7-9 and TRBJ1-1; tentatively, D is TRBD1 (5 bases). The CDR3 is 15 amino acids. CDR1 and CDR2 from the germline V gene are SEHNR and FQNEAQ (reference sequence). The V end was cut by 6 bases, the J end by 1 base, with 15 bases between. The CDR3 nucleotides are TGTGCCAGCAGAAGCAGGGACGGAGGGAACACTGAAGCTTTCTTT. Translated, it gives CASRSRDGGNTEAFF.

In this sample, this clonotype turned up many times. The genes are TRBV7-2 and TRBJ2-7; D is unresolved. Germline CDR1 is SGHTA and CDR2 is FQGNSA. The CDR3 spans 12 residues. Trimming removed 4 bases from V and 0 bases from J, with 4 bases in between. The CDR3 sequence: CASSSLSYEQYF. Here the CDR3 DNA reads TGTGCCAGCAGCTCCCTCTCCTACGAGCAGTACTTC.

J is TRBJ1-2 and V is TRBV3-1; the D gene is possibly TRBD1 (6 bases). V was pared by 4 bases and J by 6 bases, with 18 bases between. CDR3 length: 15 amino acids. Germline loops: CDR1 LGHDT, CDR2 YNNKEL (reference sequence). CDR3 in amino acids: CASSLRAGQQDGYTF. The CDR3 DNA follows: TGTGCCAGCAGCCTACGGGCCGGACAGCAGGATGGCTACACCTTC.

The chain combines TRBV20-1 with TRBJ1-2; TRBD1 might be the D (6 bases). V gave up 8 bases and J gave up 0 bases, with 19 bases separating them. The CDR3 extends over 15 amino acids. Germline CDR1 is DFQATT and CDR2 is SNEGSKA (reference sequence). CDR3 residues: CSTSSGTTPNYGYTF. The CDR3 DNA reads as TGCAGTACTTCTTCCGGGACAACTCCTAACTATGGCTACACCTTC.

In its sample, this clonotype was seen a few times. This may arise from a read error, as a much more abundant clone is one base away. This rearrangement joins TRBV5-1 to TRBJ2-5; a possible D gene is TRBD2 (5 bases). Germline lookup yields CDR1 SGHRS and CDR2 YFSETQ. This CDR3 spans 16 amino acids. The CDR3 region has the DNA TGCGCCAGCAGCCCCAGCTCCACCAACCGGGGAGAGACCCGGTACTTC. It is translated as CASSPSSTNRGETRYF. Looking up the rest from reference TRBV5-1 and TRBJ2-5 gives the full variable domain: KAGVTQTPRYLIKTRGQQVTLSCSPISGHRSVSWYQQTPGQGLQFLFEYFSETQRNKGNFPGRFSGRQFSNSRSEMNVSTLELGDSALYLCASSPSSTNRGETRYFGPGTRLLVL.

DNA of the CDR3: TGTGCCAGCAGACTAACCACGGGGAGCAGCTACAATGAGCAGTTCTTC. Translation: CASRLTTGSSYNEQFF. V is TRBV12-3 or TRBV12-4 and J is TRBJ2-1; TRBD2 might be the D (5 bases). The germline V and J ends were trimmed by 6 bases and 3 bases, with 18 bases remaining between them. The CDR3 spans 16 residues.

This clonotype has ten or more counts. V usage is TRBV5-1 and J usage is TRBJ1-2, with 7 nucleotides matching TRBD1. Germline assignment: CDR1 SGHRS and CDR2 YFSETQ. The CDR3 length is 16 residues. V was clipped by 4 bases and J by 2 bases; unmatched bases: 11. The DNA for the CDR3 is TGCGCCAGCAGCATAGGAACCGGGACAGCCAACTATGGCTACACCTTC. Translated: CASSIGTGTANYGYTF.

The chain employs TRBV3-1 and TRBJ2-7; 8 bases map to TRBD1. Trimming at V came to 2 bases and at J to 0 bases, leaving 6 bases not matched to a gene. Germline V gene data show CDR1 as LGHDT and CDR2 as YNNKEL (reference sequence). The CDR3 has 16 residues. This chain's CDR3 is CASSQYGQGISYEQYF. The CDR3 bases are TGTGCCAGCAGCCAATACGGACAGGGAATCTCCTACGAGCAGTACTTC.

Concerning this clonotype itself: A much larger clone lies a single base off, so this may be a read error. The gene calls are TRBV29-1 and TRBJ2-5; TRBD2 agrees at 7 bases. Trimming cost V 4 bases and J 11 bases; bases outside gene matches: 13. The CDR3 is 13 amino acids. The germline V gene has CDR1 SQVTM and CDR2 ANQGSEA. CDR3 sequence (DNA): TGCAGCGTTGGGGCGGGAGTAAGGAATGAGCAGTACTTC. This translates into CSVGAGVRNEQYF.

The chain has TRBV5-5 and TRBJ2-5; 7 bases match TRBD2. The CDR3 contains 17 residues. Germline CDR1 and CDR2: SGHKS and YYEKEE (reference sequence). J gave up 4 bases and V 0 bases, and 12 bases lay outside the gene matches. The CDR3 bases are TGTGCCAGCAGCTTGGACCCCAACGGGGGGTTAGGAGAGACCCAGTACTTC. Translation: CASSLDPNGGLGETQYF.